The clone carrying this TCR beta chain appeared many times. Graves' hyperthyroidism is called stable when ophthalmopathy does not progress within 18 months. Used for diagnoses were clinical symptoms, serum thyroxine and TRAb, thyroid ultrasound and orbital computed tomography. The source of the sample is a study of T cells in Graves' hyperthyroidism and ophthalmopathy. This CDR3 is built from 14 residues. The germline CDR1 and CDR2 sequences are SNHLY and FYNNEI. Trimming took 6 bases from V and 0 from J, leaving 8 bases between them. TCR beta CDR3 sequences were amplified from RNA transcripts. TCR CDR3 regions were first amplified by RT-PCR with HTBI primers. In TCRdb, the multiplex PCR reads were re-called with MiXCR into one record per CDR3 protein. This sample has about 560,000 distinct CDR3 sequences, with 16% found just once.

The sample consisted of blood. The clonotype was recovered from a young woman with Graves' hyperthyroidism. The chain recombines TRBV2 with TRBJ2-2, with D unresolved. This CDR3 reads CASRATANTGELFF. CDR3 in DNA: TGTGCCAGCAGGGCTACAGCGAACACCGGGGAGCTGTTTTTT.